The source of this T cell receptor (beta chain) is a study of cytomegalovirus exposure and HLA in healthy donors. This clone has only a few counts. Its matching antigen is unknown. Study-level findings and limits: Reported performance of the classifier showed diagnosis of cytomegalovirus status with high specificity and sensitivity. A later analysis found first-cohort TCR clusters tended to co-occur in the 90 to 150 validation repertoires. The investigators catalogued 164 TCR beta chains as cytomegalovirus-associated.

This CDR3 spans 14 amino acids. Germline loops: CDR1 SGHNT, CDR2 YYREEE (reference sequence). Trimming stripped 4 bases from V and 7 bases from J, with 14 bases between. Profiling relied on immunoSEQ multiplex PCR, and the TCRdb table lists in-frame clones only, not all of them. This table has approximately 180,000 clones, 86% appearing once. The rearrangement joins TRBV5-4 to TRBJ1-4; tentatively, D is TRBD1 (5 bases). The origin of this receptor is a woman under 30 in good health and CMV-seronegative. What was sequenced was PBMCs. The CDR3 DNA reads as TGTGCCAGCAGCCCGACAGTCTCCTCTGAAAAACTGTTTTTT. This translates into CASSPTVSSEKLFF. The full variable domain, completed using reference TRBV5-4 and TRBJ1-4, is ETGVTQSPTHLIKTRGQQVTLRCSSQSGHNTVSWYQQALGQGPQFIFQYYREEENGRGNFPPRFSGLQFPNYSSELNVNALELDDSALYLCASSPTVSSEKLFFGSGTQLSVL.